This TCR beta chain appears in the sequencing data of a study of cytomegalovirus exposure and HLA in healthy donors. Overall study context: In a later analysis, the 120 or so validation repertoires were reported to have used the same platform as the roughly 700 first-cohort repertoires.

Trimming took 6 bases from V and 6 from J, leaving 12 bases between them. This CDR3 is built from 14 residues. The V gene's germline CDR1 is MNHEY and CDR2 SVGAGI. Assay used: immunoSEQ multiplex PCR; TCRdb lists only in-frame clones, some missing. The table lists 150,000 to 200,000 clones, about 95% of them singletons. Findings and limits, study-wide: The study listed approximately 160 cytomegalovirus-associated TCR beta chains. High sensitivity and specificity were reportedly achieved when the classifier diagnosed cytomegalovirus status.

The donors were members of the validation cohort, which comprised 120 subjects and was separate from the first cohort of fewer than 700 subjects. A word on this clone: Its antigen is as yet unknown.

Sequencing was done on a sample of PBMCs. The chain recombines TRBV6-5 with TRBJ1-6; D is possibly TRBD1 (6 bases). The source is a woman aged 18-29 years in good health and CMV-seronegative. The CDR3 nucleotides read TGTGCCAGCAGCTTCCAGGGGTCTAATTCACCCCTCCACTTT. It is translated as CASSFQGSNSPLHF.